These 30 T cell receptor beta chains came from one sample sequenced in a study of Graves' ophthalmopathy and Graves' hyperthyroidism. The TCR beta CDR3 regions underwent amplification from RNA transcripts. Amplification began with first-round RT-PCR using HTBI primers, then second-round multiplex PCR was performed. TCRdb re-called the multiplex PCR reads through MiXCR, storing one row per CDR3 protein. This table holds almost 750,000 distinct CDR3 sequences, 40% found once. Sequencing input: peripheral blood. The source of these receptors is an adult man with Graves' ophthalmopathy.

This clonotype has ten or more counts. V gene TRBV19 combines with J gene TRBJ2-7, with D tentatively TRBD2 (6 bases). Per germline, CDR1 LNHDA and CDR2 SQIVND (reference sequence). Between the trimmed V and J ends, which lost 1 base and 3 bases, there was a span of 7 bases. This CDR3 is built from 13 residues. CDR3 DNA: TGTGCCAGTAGTATAGTCGGGGGCTACGAGCAGTACTTC. Protein sequence: CASSIVGGYEQYF.

This clonotype was counted between two and nine times. V and J are TRBV12-3 or TRBV12-4 and TRBJ1-2; the match to TRBD1 covers 8 bases. J gave up 3 bases and V 6 bases, and 9 bases lay outside the gene matches. The CDR3 loop spans 15 amino acids. The CDR3 DNA reads TGTGCCAGCAGCCCCGGGACAGGACAGTACTATGGCTACACCTTC. This codes for CASSPGTGQYYGYTF.

This clonotype was seen many times. The CDR3 DNA sequence: TGTGCCAGCAGTGCGACAGGGCGCACCGGGGAGCTGTTTTTT. It translates to CASSATGRTGELFF. The V and J genes are TRBV2 and TRBJ2-2; 7 bases map to TRBD1. J lost 4 bases, V lost 4 bases, and 3 bases had no gene match. Germline V gives CDR1 SNHLY, CDR2 FYNNEI. This CDR3 spans 14 amino acids. Filled out from reference TRBV2 and TRBJ2-2, the complete variable domain reads EPEVTQTPSHQVTQMGQEVILRCVPISNHLYFYWYRQILGQKVEFLVSFYNNEISEKSEIFDDQFSVERPDGSNFTLKIRSTKLEDSAMYFCASSATGRTGELFFGEGSRLTVL.

This clonotype was recorded at least ten times. This rearrangement joins TRBV9 to TRBJ1-2; TRBD1 matches 7 bases. CDR1 is SGDLS and CDR2 is YYNGEE in the germline V gene. There are 14 residues in the CDR3. V shed 4 bases and J 0 bases; nucleotides not matched to a gene: 3. In nucleotides, the CDR3 is TGTGCCAGCAGCCCCGGACAGGCTAACTATGGCTACACCTTC. It translates to CASSPGQANYGYTF.

CDR3 coding DNA: TGTGCCAGCAGCTCCACCGCTCCCGGCAGGGGGGCCTACGAGCAGTACTTC. This sequence encodes CASSSTAPGRGAYEQYF. J is TRBJ2-7 and V is TRBV7-2, with D perhaps matching TRBD1 (7 bases). Trimming left V 4 bases short and J 2 bases short, with 21 bases between. Germline CDR1 and CDR2: SGHTA and FQGNSA. There are 17 residues in the CDR3.

This clonotype was found a few times. A junction boundary mismatches the germline segment, possibly from a read error. J is TRBJ1-5 and V is TRBV24-1, with unresolved D. The germline V gene encodes CDR1 KGHDR and CDR2 SFDVKD. The CDR3 has 15 residues. CDR3 nucleotides: TGTGCCAGCAGTTTGTCAGGACGGAACAATCAGCCCCAGCATTTT. This gives the protein CASSLSGRNNQPQHF.

The J gene is TRBJ1-6, the V gene TRBV5-6; 7 bases align to TRBD1. Germline CDR1 reads SGHDT; CDR2 reads YYEEEE. The CDR3 spans 13 residues. Trimming removed 5 bases from V and 9 bases from J; junction bases left unmatched: 5. CDR3 in amino acids: CASRRDSLSPLHF. The CDR3 nucleotides are TGTGCCAGCAGGAGGGACAGTCTTTCACCCCTCCACTTT.

This clonotype has only a few counts. The chain uses TRBV2 and TRBJ1-2; 7 bases are a match to TRBD1. This CDR3 spans 14 amino acids. Germline V gives CDR1 SNHLY, CDR2 FYNNEI. J gave up 3 bases and V 5 bases, and 6 bases lay outside the gene matches. The CDR3 is CASSFFDRDYGYTF. The CDR3 DNA follows: TGTGCCAGCAGTTTTTTCGACAGGGACTATGGCTACACCTTC.

This clonotype was counted between two and nine times. This chain joins TRBV25-1 and TRBJ2-2; 9 nucleotides line up with TRBD2. This CDR3 region has 19 residues. After removal of 7 bases from V and 6 bases from J, the junction contained 21 bases not matched to a gene. CDR1 MGHDK and CDR2 SYGVNS come from the germline V gene. CDR3 amino acids: CASTLSGSRRGGHPGELFF. The CDR3 DNA reads TGTGCCAGCACCCTCTCCGGGAGCAGGCGGGGGGGCCATCCCGGGGAGCTGTTTTTT. The variable domain in full, with the rest retrieved from reference TRBV25-1 and TRBJ2-2, is EADIYQTPRYLVIGTGKKITLECSQTMGHDKMYWYQQDPGMELHLIHYSYGVNSTEKGDLSSESTVSRIRTEHFPLTLESARPSHTSQYLCASTLSGSRRGGHPGELFFGEGSRLTVL.

This clonotype has at least ten counts. The chain carries TRBV12-3 or TRBV12-4 and TRBJ1-5, with unresolved D. CDR3 size: 12 residues. V gave up 2 bases and J gave up 4 bases, with 3 bases separating them. CDR3 sequence: CASSLQNQPQHF. The CDR3 DNA reads as TGTGCCAGCAGTTTACAGAATCAGCCCCAGCATTTT.

The chain is built from TRBV2 and TRBJ1-1; D unclear. The CDR3 totals 13 residues. Trimming took off 8 bases at V and 1 base at J, with 11 bases between the two ends. From germline, CDR1 is SNHLY and CDR2 FYNNEI. CDR3 sequence reads: CASLGVKNTEAFF. Here the CDR3 DNA reads TGTGCCAGCTTAGGAGTAAAGAACACTGAAGCTTTCTTT.

This clonotype was picked up many times. The V and J genes are TRBV20-1 and TRBJ1-1, with D unclear. This CDR3 has 13 amino acids. Trimming cost V 3 bases and J 0 bases, with 8 bases left between them. The germline CDR1 and CDR2 sequences are DFQATT and SNEGSKA (reference sequence). The CDR3 spells CSASFGLNTEAFF. The CDR3 nucleotides read TGCAGTGCTAGTTTCGGATTGAACACTGAAGCTTTCTTT.

The chain is built from TRBV7-6 and TRBJ2-7; 8 bases map to TRBD2. V dropped 6 bases and J dropped 6; count of bases not matched to a gene: 16. The CDR3 spans 16 residues. Per the germline V gene, CDR1 is SGHVS and CDR2 is FNYEAQ. The CDR3 coding sequence is TGTGCCAGCAGGGGACTGCCCGGGACTAGACATTGCGAGCAGTACTTC. It codes for CASRGLPGTRHCEQYF.

This clonotype was recorded a few times. The V gene is TRBV20-1, the J gene TRBJ2-6, with 11 bases identical to TRBD2. With 6 bases clipped from V and 4 bases from J, the junction kept 14 bases outside the gene matches. The CDR3 covers 18 residues. Looked up from germline, CDR1 is DFQATT and CDR2 is SNEGSKA (reference sequence). CDR3: CSAVTSTSGISGANVLTF. CDR3 DNA sequence: TGCAGTGCAGTCACCTCGACTAGCGGGATTTCCGGGGCCAACGTCCTGACTTTC.

This clonotype has just a few counts. This chain links TRBV12-3 or TRBV12-4 with TRBJ1-2; a possible D gene is TRBD1 (6 bases). CDR3 size: 14 residues. Trimming took off 5 bases at V and 0 bases at J, with 10 bases between the two ends. The CDR3: CASSRTDSNYGYTF. The CDR3 DNA reads as TGTGCCAGCAGTCGGACAGATTCTAACTATGGCTACACCTTC.

CDR3 bases: TGCAGTGCTAGAGATCTTGGGGTTGGGACTGAAGCTTTCTTT. Translation gives CSARDLGVGTEAFF. The chain couples TRBV20-1 to TRBJ1-1, with D unclear. CDR3 length: 14 amino acids. Germline CDR1 reads DFQATT; CDR2 reads SNEGSKA (reference sequence). V lost 0 bases, J lost 5 bases, and 13 bases lay in between.

A remark on this clonotype: One end of the junction fails to match germline, which may point to a read error. CDR3 amino acids: CASGGPNSANQPKHF. The CDR3 coding sequence is TGTGCCAGCGGCGGACCTAACTCGGCCAATCAGCCCAAGCATTTT. The chain combines TRBV25-1 with TRBJ1-5; D unclear. The CDR3 spans 15 residues. In germline, CDR1 is MGHDK, CDR2 SYGVNS.

About this clonotype: The junction does not match germline at one end; this may be a read error. V is TRBV9 and J is TRBJ1-4, with no clear D. Germline assignment: CDR1 SGDLS and CDR2 YYNGEE. There are 13 residues in the CDR3. The chain's CDR3 is CTSSAGYGEKLFF. DNA of the CDR3: TGTACCAGCAGCGCGGGGTACGGTGAAAAACTGTTTTTT.

In this sample, this clonotype turned up a few times. This sequence joins TRBV20-1 and TRBJ1-3; possibly TRBD1 for D (5 bases). Germline V gene lookup returns CDR1 DFQATT and CDR2 SNEGSKA (reference sequence). The CDR3 length is 13 residues. Trimming cost V 6 bases and J 5 bases, with 14 bases left between them. The CDR3 region is CSARGAFRNTIYF. CDR3 bases: TGCAGTGCGCGCGGGGCATTTAGAAACACCATATATTTT.

The chain has TRBV19 and TRBJ1-5; D ambiguous. Trimming left V 6 bases short and J 4 bases short, with 10 bases between. This CDR3 is 13 amino acids long. Germline V gives CDR1 LNHDA, CDR2 SQIVND (reference sequence). This chain's CDR3 is CASRGWINQPQHF. CDR3 bases: TGTGCCAGTAGGGGATGGATAAATCAGCCCCAGCATTTT.

The sample holds a few counts of this clonotype. The J gene is TRBJ2-7, the V gene TRBV4-1, with D perhaps TRBD1 (7 bases). Trimming left V 3 bases short and J 10 bases short, with 16 bases between. This CDR3 has 13 residues. Germline lookup yields CDR1 MGHRA and CDR2 YSYEKL. The CDR3 spells CASSQVEGAGQYF. For the CDR3, the DNA is TGCGCCAGCAGCCAGGTGGAGGGGGCAGGACAGTACTTC.

The rearrangement joins TRBV13 to TRBJ1-5, with D maybe TRBD1 (5 bases). The V end lost 5 bases, the J end lost 2 bases, and 10 bases lay between the germline ends. CDR1 is PRHDT and CDR2 is FYEKMQ in the germline V gene (reference sequence). The CDR3 runs to 14 residues. CDR3 residues: CASSIRDGNQPQHF. The CDR3 region has the DNA TGTGCCAGCAGCATCAGGGACGGCAATCAGCCCCAGCATTTT.

This clonotype was seen ten or more times. This rearrangement joins TRBV15 to TRBJ1-5; D gene uncertain. CDR3 length equals 13 residues. Germline lookup yields CDR1 LNHNV and CDR2 YYDKDF (reference sequence). The V and J ends lost 0 bases and 3 bases respectively, with 3 bases between them. The CDR3 nucleotides read TGTGCCACCAGCAGAGATTACAATCAGCCCCAGCATTTT. It codes for CATSRDYNQPQHF.

Worth noting for this clonotype: An end of the junction does not agree with germline; a read error may underlie this. J is TRBJ1-1 and V is TRBV12-3 or TRBV12-4; 7 bases fit TRBD1. CDR3 length: 15 amino acids. As DNA, the CDR3 is TGCGCCAGCAGCCCAAAGGAGACAGGGCGGGAAGGTGCTTTCTTT. Protein sequence: CASSPKETGREGAFF.

To note about this clonotype: One end of the junction fails to match germline, which may point to a read error. This rearrangement joins TRBV10-3 to TRBJ2-7; TRBD1 or TRBD2 may be the D gene (5 bases each). CDR3 size: 12 residues. The germline V gene encodes CDR1 ENHRY and CDR2 SYGVKD. Here the CDR3 DNA reads TGTGCCAGCAGTCACGGGGCGGTCGAGCAGTACTTC. Its protein product is CASSHGAVEQYF.

This clonotype was found a few times. The chain uses TRBV2 and TRBJ2-7, with 9 bases aligning to TRBD2. The junction had 3 bases not matched to a gene; V was cut back by 1 base and J by 2 bases. Looked up from germline, CDR1 is SNHLY and CDR2 is FYNNEI. The CDR3 contains 15 residues. CDR3 amino acids: CASSEGGGAPYEQYF. DNA of the CDR3: TGTGCCAGCAGTGAAGGCGGGGGGGCGCCCTACGAGCAGTACTTC.

This clonotype was counted at least ten times. The chain recombines TRBV7-9 with TRBJ1-3; a possible D gene is TRBD1 (6 bases). CDR1 and CDR2 (germline): SEHNR, FQNEAQ (reference sequence). Deletions cut 5 bases from V and 8 bases from J, with 13 bases between. This CDR3 has 13 amino acids. The CDR3 loop is CASSPKQGDTIYF. CDR3 coding DNA: TGTGCCAGCAGCCCAAAACAGGGAGACACCATATATTTT.

A few counts support this clonotype. The chain couples TRBV20-1 to TRBJ1-1; D call uncertain. The CDR3 extends over 15 amino acids. Germline V gene data show CDR1 as DFQATT and CDR2 as SNEGSKA (reference sequence). Between the trimmed V and J ends, which lost 0 bases and 0 bases, there was a span of 11 bases. The CDR3 spells CSARDLGSMNTEAFF. CDR3 bases: TGCAGTGCTAGAGATTTGGGCAGCATGAACACTGAAGCTTTCTTT.

The J gene is TRBJ2-5, the V gene TRBV20-1; possibly TRBD1 for D (5 bases). In germline, CDR1 is DFQATT, CDR2 SNEGSKA (reference sequence). Trimming shortened V by 6 bases and J by 2 bases, and 13 bases separated the two germline ends. The CDR3 has 13 amino acids. CDR3 sequence (DNA): TGCAGTGCCCAGATGGGGCAGCAAGAGACCCAGTACTTC. It translates to CSAQMGQQETQYF.

This chain joins TRBV7-6 and TRBJ1-6; D remains unclear. CDR3 length: 12 amino acids. Trimming shortened V by 11 bases and J by 9 bases, and 14 bases separated the two germline ends. Germline assignment: CDR1 SGHVS and CDR2 FNYEAQ. In DNA, the CDR3 is TGTGCCTGGTCGCAGTCCCGTTCACCCCTCCACTTT. Translation: CAWSQSRSPLHF.